Below, 10 T cell receptor beta chains from the same sample are listed, as sequenced in a study of cytomegalovirus exposure and HLA in healthy donors. This PCR relied on a set of 60 Vbeta primers and 13 Jbeta primers. Assay: immunoSEQ multiplex PCR; the TCRdb copy retains only in-frame clones and omits some. The sample holds approximately 70,000 clones, roughly 79% seen once. The sample comprised PBMCs. All receptors come from a man aged 50-59 years in good health and CMV-seronegative.

The chain employs TRBV9 and TRBJ1-1; 8 bases agree with TRBD1. Germline CDR1 and CDR2: SGDLS and YYNGEE. V trimming: 4 bases; J trimming: 1 base; junction bases outside the gene matches: 6. This CDR3 comprises 15 residues. The DNA for the CDR3 is TGTGCCAGCAGCAAAACCGGGACAGGGAACACTGAAGCTTTCTTT. Protein sequence: CASSKTGTGNTEAFF.

The chain employs TRBV28 and TRBJ2-1; 11 bases fit TRBD2. The V segment lost 8 bases and the J segment 7 bases; nucleotides outside the gene matches: 13. From germline, CDR1 is MDHEN and CDR2 SYDVKM. The CDR3 extends over 16 amino acids. The CDR3 DNA follows: TGTGCCAGCCAGATGACTGATAGGACTAGCGGGAATGAGCAGTTCTTC. The encoded protein is CASQMTDRTSGNEQFF.

V and J are TRBV5-4 and TRBJ1-1, with 8 bases matching TRBD1. Germline V CDR1 and CDR2: SGHNT, YYREEE (reference sequence). The CDR3 consists of 13 residues. V shed 4 bases, J shed 8 bases, and the junction held 7 bases outside the gene matches. CDR3 DNA sequence: TGTGCCAGCAGCCTGGGACAGGACCAAGAAGCTTTCTTT. Protein: CASSLGQDQEAFF.

This clone is a singleton in its sample. This rearrangement joins TRBV15 to TRBJ2-2, with 11 bases lining up with TRBD2. The J segment lost 7 bases and the V segment lost 4 bases, leaving 11 bases of the junction unmatched. There are 17 residues in the CDR3. Germline-derived CDR1 and CDR2 are LNHNV and YYDKDF (reference sequence). In nucleotides, the CDR3 is TGTGCCACCAGCAACCTAGGTAGCGGGAGGGCCGTCGGGGAGCTGTTTTTT. This codes for CATSNLGSGRAVGELFF.

The V call is TRBV7-3, the J call TRBJ2-3; D might be TRBD2 (5 bases). This CDR3 has 13 amino acids. Trimming shortened V by 5 bases and J by 0 bases, and 6 bases separated the two germline ends. In germline, CDR1 is SGHTA, CDR2 FQGTGA. In DNA, the CDR3 is TGTGCCAGCAGCAGCGGTAGCACAGATACGCAGTATTTT. Residues: CASSSGSTDTQYF.

This chain connects TRBV5-6 to TRBJ1-3; tentatively, D is TRBD1 (6 bases). The CDR3 extends over 16 amino acids. V was trimmed by 2 bases and J by 0 bases, leaving 12 bases between them. Germline assignment: CDR1 SGHDT and CDR2 YYEEEE. The CDR3 sequence is CASSFDRIFSGNTIYF. The CDR3 region has the DNA TGTGCCAGCAGCTTTGACAGGATTTTCTCTGGAAACACCATATATTTT.

The chain uses TRBV29-1 and TRBJ1-2, with 9 bases lining up with TRBD1. This CDR3 comprises 13 residues. Germline V gives CDR1 SQVTM, CDR2 ANQGSEA. The V segment lost 5 bases and the J segment 8 bases; nucleotides outside the gene matches: 9. The CDR3 DNA is TGCAGCGTTACTCGGACAGGGGCAGGAGGCTACACCTTC. Translation gives CSVTRTGAGGYTF.

This clone was observed a few times. The chain joins TRBV7-9 to TRBJ2-7; 11 bases agree with TRBD2. After removal of 3 bases from V and 5 bases from J, the junction contained 3 bases not matched to a gene. CDR3 length: 14 residues. Germline V gene lookup returns CDR1 SEHNR and CDR2 FQNEAQ (reference sequence). The CDR3 DNA sequence: TGTGCCAGCAGCTTGACTAGCGGGGACGACGAGCAGTACTTC. Its protein is CASSLTSGDDEQYF.

CDR3 sequence (DNA): TGTGCCTGGAGGCTAAGAGGCATGAACACTGAAGCTTTCTTT. Its translation is CAWRLRGMNTEAFF. The chain combines TRBV30 with TRBJ1-1; unclear D gene. Germline lookup yields CDR1 GTSNPN and CDR2 SVGIG (reference sequence). The CDR3 is 14 amino acids. Trimming pared 3 bases from V and 0 bases from J, leaving 11 bases between.

This clone was recorded only once. The chain combines TRBV7-2 with TRBJ2-7; D is perhaps TRBD1 (5 bases). This CDR3 has 13 residues. V lost 4 bases to trimming and J lost 4 bases, with 11 bases between them. Germline V gene data show CDR1 as SGHTA and CDR2 as FQGNSA. The CDR3 coding sequence is TGTGCCAGCAGCTCATGGGCAGGGTACGAGCAGTACTTC. This translates into CASSSWAGYEQYF.